These 18 T cell receptor beta chains were sequenced from one sample in a study of cytomegalovirus exposure and HLA in healthy donors. The PCR had 60 Vbeta and 13 Jbeta primers. TCRdb's table, derived via immunoSEQ multiplex PCR, lists solely in-frame clones and lacks some. The table includes under 150,000 clones, roughly 79% detected once. Sequencing input: PBMCs. Every receptor here comes from a woman in her 30s in good health and CMV-seronegative.

This clone was recorded at least ten times. The chain carries TRBV11-1 and TRBJ2-7; D uncertain. V lost 1 base, J lost 3 bases, and 4 bases lay in between. There are 12 residues in the CDR3. CDR1 and CDR2 (germline): SGHAT, FQDESV (reference sequence). CDR3 DNA: TGTGCCAGCAGCTTAGGAGACTACGAGCAGTACTTC. This sequence encodes CASSLGDYEQYF.

The chain couples TRBV2 to TRBJ1-6; 9 nucleotides line up with TRBD1. The CDR3 covers 20 residues. With V trimmed by 7 bases and J by 0 bases, 16 bases remained unmatched. CDR1 and CDR2 from the germline V gene are SNHLY and FYNNEI. The CDR3 region is CASNGDRVKRALSYNSPLHF. Written as DNA, the CDR3 is TGTGCCAGCAATGGGGACAGGGTGAAAAGGGCTCTCTCCTATAATTCACCCCTCCACTTT.

The CDR3 is CAWSVPPGGQPQHF. DNA for the CDR3: TGTGCCTGGAGTGTCCCCCCCGGAGGCCAGCCCCAGCATTTT. V is TRBV30 and J is TRBJ1-5, with D hard to call. V was trimmed by 0 bases and J by 7 bases, leaving 13 bases between them. The CDR3 loop spans 14 amino acids. Germline CDR1 reads GTSNPN; CDR2 reads SVGIG (reference sequence).

The rearrangement uses TRBV6-6 and TRBJ2-7, with 8 nucleotides matching TRBD2. From germline, CDR1 is MNHNY and CDR2 SVGAGI (reference sequence). The CDR3 has 15 amino acids. Unmatched junction bases numbered 3, after V lost 0 bases and J lost 2 bases. The CDR3 DNA reads as TGTGCCAGCAGTTACTCCGGGAGGGACCCCTACGAGCAGTACTTC. Residues: CASSYSGRDPYEQYF.

The V call is TRBV5-6, the J call TRBJ1-4; 9 nucleotides line up with TRBD1. This CDR3 comprises 13 residues. Germline V gene data show CDR1 as SGHDT and CDR2 as YYEEEE. J gave up 7 bases and V 8 bases, and 6 bases lay outside the gene matches. The CDR3 region has the DNA TGTGCCAGTTCAGGACAGGGGAGTGAAAAACTGTTTTTT. Its translation is CASSGQGSEKLFF. Full variable domain (outside the CDR3, taken from reference TRBV5-6 and TRBJ1-4): DAGVTQSPTHLIKTRGQQVTLRCSPKSGHDTVSWYQQALGQGPQFIFQYYEEEERQRGNFPDRFSGHQFPNYSSELNVNALLLGDSALYLCASSGQGSEKLFFGSGTQLSVL.

V is TRBV11-2 and J is TRBJ1-2, with a tentative D call TRBD1 (6 bases). Trimming stripped 3 bases from V and 4 bases from J, with 9 bases between. The germline V gene encodes CDR1 SGHAT and CDR2 FQNNGV. The CDR3 contains 13 residues. DNA of the CDR3: TGTGCCAGCAGCTTGGGGGGGGCCTATGGCTACACCTTC. It specifies CASSLGGAYGYTF.

The genes are TRBV27 and TRBJ2-2; unclear D gene. Germline-derived CDR1 and CDR2 are MNHEY and SMNVEV (reference sequence). The ends were cut back, 2 bases at V and 1 base at J, with 8 bases in the middle. The CDR3 sequence is 15 residues long. The CDR3 sequence is CASSLTTVNTGELFF. The DNA of the CDR3 is TGTGCCAGCAGTTTAACCACGGTGAACACCGGGGAGCTGTTTTTT.

The rearrangement uses TRBV6-5 and TRBJ1-6, with no clear D. Germline CDR1 is MNHEY and CDR2 is SVGAGI. V dropped 6 bases and J dropped 6 bases, with 15 bases sitting between them. The CDR3 consists of 15 residues. The CDR3 spells CASSSGILLNSPLHF. The CDR3 DNA reads as TGTGCCAGCAGCAGCGGGATTCTTCTTAATTCACCCCTCCACTTT.

The table lists this clone with a count of one. The V gene is TRBV7-9, the J gene TRBJ1-2; D not resolved. V dropped 2 bases and J dropped 4 bases, with 17 bases sitting between them. Germline V gene data show CDR1 as SEHNR and CDR2 as FQNEAQ (reference sequence). CDR3 length: 16 amino acids. The CDR3 nucleotides read TGTGCCAGCAGCTTATCCGCGGTTAGTGGGAGCTATGGCTACACCTTC. Protein: CASSLSAVSGSYGYTF.

The V call is TRBV6-6, the J call TRBJ1-6; possible D gene TRBD1, 5 bases. CDR1 MNHNY and CDR2 SVGAGI come from the germline V gene (reference sequence). The CDR3 consists of 14 residues. With 3 bases removed from V and 8 bases from J, the gap between germline ends came to 11 bases. CDR3 region: CASSYKGEDSPLHF. For the CDR3, the DNA is TGTGCCAGCAGTTATAAAGGGGAGGATTCACCCCTCCACTTT.

The gene calls are TRBV6-5 and TRBJ1-2; possibly TRBD1 for D (5 bases). V was trimmed by 0 bases and J by 0 bases, leaving 5 bases between them. Germline V CDR1 and CDR2: MNHEY, SVGAGI. The CDR3 consists of 14 residues. CDR3 sequence reads: CASSYSTANYGYTF. The CDR3 region has the DNA TGTGCCAGCAGTTACTCGACAGCTAACTATGGCTACACCTTC.

The V gene is TRBV15, the J gene TRBJ2-3; D is unclear. This CDR3 comprises 12 residues. Trimming took off 0 bases at V and 6 bases at J, with 4 bases between the two ends. The germline V gene has CDR1 LNHNV and CDR2 YYDKDF (reference sequence). The CDR3 protein is CATSRDEDTQYF. The CDR3 DNA sequence: TGTGCCACCAGCAGAGATGAGGATACGCAGTATTTT.

DNA for the CDR3: TGCGCCAGCAGTCGAGTAACAGGGAGCGAGCAGTACTTC. Translating gives CASSRVTGSEQYF. This chain uses TRBV23-1 with TRBJ2-7; TRBD1 is a possible D gene (6 bases). TRBV23-1 is marked as an open reading frame, function uncertain. Trimming took 4 bases from V and 6 from J, leaving 13 bases between them. The CDR3 is 13 residues long.

Concerning this clone itself: The identical CDR3 is also encoded by other nucleotide sequences in the sample. The chain recombines TRBV30 with TRBJ1-1; no firm D call. CDR1 and CDR2 from the germline V gene are GTSNPN and SVGIG (reference sequence). The V end lost 0 bases, the J end lost 1 base, and 6 bases lay between the germline ends. The CDR3 contains 13 residues. This chain's CDR3 is CAWSVRGNTEAFF. CDR3 DNA: TGTGCCTGGAGTGTGAGAGGGAACACTGAAGCTTTCTTT.

V and J are TRBV4-2 and TRBJ2-5, with TRBD2 as a possible D gene (6 bases). The CDR3 length is 14 residues. V was trimmed by 1 base and J by 4 bases, leaving 10 bases between them. Germline V gives CDR1 LGHNA, CDR2 YNFKEQ. The CDR3 sequence: CASSQGRAGETQYF. Here the CDR3 DNA reads TGTGCCAGCAGCCAAGGGAGGGCTGGAGAGACCCAGTACTTC.

The table lists this clone with a few counts. The chain employs TRBV7-3 and TRBJ2-2, with 9 bases fitting TRBD2. This CDR3 is built from 24 residues. The germline V gene has CDR1 SGHTA and CDR2 FQGTGA. Losses at the gene ends were 1 base for V and 1 base for J; bases not matched to a gene: 25. CDR3 bases: TGTGCCAGCAGCTTAAACCGGGCGACGGGTTCGAGCGGGGGGCCACTCGGGAACACCGGGGAGCTGTTTTTT. It yields the protein CASSLNRATGSSGGPLGNTGELFF. The full variable domain, with the rest looked up from reference TRBV7-3 and TRBJ2-2, is GAGVSQTPSNKVTEKGKYVELRCDPISGHTALYWYRQSLGQGPEFLIYFQGTGAADDSGLPNDRFFAVRPEGSVSTLKIQRTERGDSAVYLCASSLNRATGSSGGPLGNTGELFFGEGSRLTVL.

V and J are TRBV7-2 and TRBJ1-1; D may be TRBD1 (6 bases). V was clipped by 2 bases and J by 5 bases, with 18 bases between them. The germline V gene encodes CDR1 SGHTA and CDR2 FQGNSA. This CDR3 region has 16 residues. The CDR3 sequence is CASSLLDRMDQTEAFF. The DNA of the CDR3 is TGTGCCAGCAGCTTATTAGACAGGATGGACCAAACTGAAGCTTTCTTT.

V usage is TRBV19 and J usage is TRBJ2-3; D may be TRBD1 (5 bases). V was trimmed by 3 bases and J by 8 bases, leaving 18 bases between them. There are 15 residues in the CDR3. CDR1 is LNHDA, CDR2 SQIVND, per germline (reference sequence). The CDR3 is CASSMWARGNPTQYF. For the CDR3, the DNA is TGTGCCAGTAGTATGTGGGCTAGGGGAAACCCTACGCAGTATTTT.